Following are 14 T cell receptor beta chains from one sample sequenced in a study of T cells in localized non-small cell lung cancer. The data were produced by immunoSEQ multiplex PCR, yet TCRdb's version contains in-frame clones alone and is incomplete. Of 25,000 to 35,000 clones in the sample, roughly 84% were seen once. The sequenced sample was peripheral blood mononuclear cells, obtained before any cancer treatment. The receptor source for this set is a man between 40 and 75 years old with stage III lung adenocarcinoma.

A remark on this clone: Distinct nucleotide sequences in the sample also encode this CDR3. The J gene is TRBJ2-1, the V gene TRBV11-1, with TRBD2 matching 8 bases. V shed 3 bases and J 2 bases; nucleotides not matched to a gene: 3. The CDR3 loop spans 15 amino acids. Germline CDR1 and CDR2: SGHAT and FQDESV (reference sequence). Written as DNA, the CDR3 is TGTGCCAGCAGCTTGACAGCGGGGGCCTACAATGAGCAGTTCTTC. Encoded protein: CASSLTAGAYNEQFF.

This clone was observed once. The chain recombines TRBV10-3 with TRBJ1-2, with a weak D call TRBD1 (5 bases). Germline V CDR1 and CDR2: ENHRY, SYGVKD. The CDR3 is made up of 18 amino acids. Trimming took off 2 bases at V and 3 bases at J, with 22 bases between the two ends. CDR3 DNA: TGTGCCATCAGTGAGCCAGGACTTTACCAGGGCGACGACTATGGCTACACCTTC. Protein product: CAISEPGLYQGDDYGYTF.

The chain has TRBV30 and TRBJ1-3; D is perhaps TRBD1 (5 bases). Germline V gene lookup returns CDR1 GTSNPN and CDR2 SVGIG (reference sequence). The CDR3 runs to 13 residues. Trimming removed 8 bases at V and 0 bases at J, with 11 bases between. The CDR3 sequence is CAGRQSSGNTIYF. CDR3 DNA: TGTGCCGGAAGACAGTCCTCTGGAAACACCATATATTTT.

V is TRBV4-1 and J is TRBJ1-3; tentative D call: TRBD1 (6 bases). The CDR3 runs to 18 residues. V was trimmed by 0 bases and J by 4 bases, leaving 19 bases between them. Germline loops: CDR1 MGHRA, CDR2 YSYEKL. The chain's CDR3 is CASSQEPPLTGSGNTIYF. DNA for the CDR3: TGCGCCAGCAGCCAAGAGCCACCCCTGACAGGTTCAGGAAACACCATATATTTT.

The table lists this clone with a few counts. This chain connects TRBV10-3 to TRBJ1-1; D ambiguous. V was pared by 3 bases and J by 9 bases, with 17 bases between. The CDR3 consists of 14 residues. CDR1 and CDR2 from the germline V gene are ENHRY and SYGVKD. In DNA, the CDR3 is TGTGCCATCAGTGACTCAGGATTCAGGTCTCAAGCTTTCTTT. Residues: CAISDSGFRSQAFF.

The chain links TRBV11-2 to TRBJ2-1; D is perhaps TRBD1 or TRBD2 (5 bases each). The CDR3 is 15 amino acids. Germline assignment: CDR1 SGHAT and CDR2 FQNNGV. The V end lost 3 bases, the J end lost 6 bases, and 15 bases lay between the germline ends. CDR3 DNA: TGTGCCAGCAGCTTCAGAGGACTGGGGACCAATGAGCAGTTCTTC. Translated, it gives CASSFRGLGTNEQFF.

The rearrangement joins TRBV5-1 to TRBJ2-7; 11 bases are shared with TRBD1. The CDR3 covers 15 residues. Trimming at V came to 3 bases and at J to 2 bases, leaving 4 bases not matched to a gene. Germline CDR1 and CDR2: SGHRS and YFSETQ. In nucleotides, the CDR3 is TGCGCCAGCAGCTGGGGGACAGGGGGAGCCTACGAGCAGTACTTC. Its protein is CASSWGTGGAYEQYF.

This chain uses TRBV2 with TRBJ1-4; D is undetermined. There are 13 residues in the CDR3. V gave up 8 bases and J gave up 4 bases, with 11 bases separating them. The germline V gene encodes CDR1 SNHLY and CDR2 FYNNEI. The CDR3 spells CASGSILNEKLFF. The CDR3 bases are TGTGCCAGCGGATCGATTCTTAATGAAAAACTGTTTTTT.

This sequence joins TRBV6-5 and TRBJ1-3; D unresolved. Germline CDR1 is MNHEY and CDR2 is SVGAGI. With 2 bases removed from V and 11 bases from J, the gap between germline ends came to 13 bases. This CDR3 contains 13 residues. Here the CDR3 DNA reads TGTGCCAGCAGTTACGGACGGGAAACATCCATATATTTT. It yields the protein CASSYGRETSIYF.

This clone showed up just once. The chain employs TRBV10-3 and TRBJ2-7, with 8 positions matching TRBD1. The CDR3 totals 11 residues. Germline V lookup: CDR1 ENHRY, CDR2 SYGVKD. V trimming: 10 bases; J trimming: 3 bases; junction bases outside the gene matches: 2. The CDR3 reads CATGQGYEQYF. The CDR3, as DNA: TGTGCCACCGGACAGGGCTACGAGCAGTACTTC.

The chain carries TRBV5-4 and TRBJ2-1; tentatively, D is TRBD2 (5 bases). Germline CDR1 SGHNT, CDR2 YYREEE (reference sequence). This CDR3 has 15 amino acids. Trimming removed 2 bases at V and 0 bases at J, with 9 bases between. The CDR3 nucleotides are TGTGCCAGCAGCTTATCTGAGGGCTCCTACAATGAGCAGTTCTTC. Translating it yields CASSLSEGSYNEQFF.

This chain uses TRBV18 with TRBJ2-5; tentatively, D is TRBD1 (6 bases). Germline V gives CDR1 KGHSH, CDR2 LQKENI. V was trimmed by 3 bases and J by 4 bases, leaving 12 bases between them. The CDR3 consists of 14 residues. This chain's CDR3 is CASSPGQGIETQYF. The DNA for the CDR3 is TGTGCCAGCTCACCGGGGCAGGGGATAGAGACCCAGTACTTC. The whole variable domain, filled in from reference TRBV18 and TRBJ2-5, reads NAGVMQNPRHLVRRRGQEARLRCSPMKGHSHVYWYRQLPEEGLKFMVYLQKENIIDESGMPKERFSAEFPKEGPSILRIQQVVRGDSAAYFCASSPGQGIETQYFGPGTRLLVL.

V is TRBV2 and J is TRBJ2-2; D may be TRBD2 (5 bases). The V end lost 6 bases, the J end lost 6 bases, and 14 bases lay between the germline ends. From germline, CDR1 is SNHLY and CDR2 FYNNEI. The CDR3 loop spans 14 amino acids. In nucleotides, the CDR3 is TGTGCCAGCAGCCTATTTAGCGAGTCCGGGGAGCTGTTTTTT. Translating it yields CASSLFSESGELFF.

The rearrangement links TRBV18 to TRBJ2-2; tentative D call: TRBD2 (6 bases). The CDR3 has 13 residues. V lost 5 bases and J lost 3, with 7 bases in between. The germline gives CDR1 KGHSH, CDR2 LQKENI. Here the CDR3 reads CASSRDYTGELFF. The DNA of the CDR3 is TGTGCCAGCTCAAGGGACTACACCGGGGAGCTGTTTTTT.